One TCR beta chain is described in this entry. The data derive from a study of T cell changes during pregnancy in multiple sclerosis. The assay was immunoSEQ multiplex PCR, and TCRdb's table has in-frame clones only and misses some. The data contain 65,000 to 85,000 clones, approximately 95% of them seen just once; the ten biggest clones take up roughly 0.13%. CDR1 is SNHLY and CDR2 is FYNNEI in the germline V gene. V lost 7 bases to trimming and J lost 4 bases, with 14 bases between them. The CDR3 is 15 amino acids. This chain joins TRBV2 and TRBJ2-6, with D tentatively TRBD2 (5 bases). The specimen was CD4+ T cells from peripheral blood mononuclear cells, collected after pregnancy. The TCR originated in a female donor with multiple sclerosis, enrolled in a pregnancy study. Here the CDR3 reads CASTTAASGANVLTF. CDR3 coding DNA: TGTGCCAGCACCACAGCGGCGAGCGGGGCCAACGTCCTGACTTTC.